This TCR beta chain came from a study of blood T cell repertoires in COVID-19. Sequencing used immunoSEQ multiplex PCR; TCRdb keeps in-frame clones, though not all of them. The profile shows 90,000 to 100,000 clones, about 86% of them singletons. This CDR3 has 13 amino acids. V lost 4 bases to trimming and J lost 6 bases, with 12 bases between them. Germline CDR1 is SNHLY and CDR2 is FYNNEI. Specimen: peripheral blood. The clonotype comes from a man in his 60s with acute or convalescent COVID-19. The chain links TRBV2 to TRBJ1-1, with D maybe TRBD1 (6 bases). CDR3 loop: CASSVLTGSEAFF. The CDR3, as DNA: TGTGCCAGCAGTGTTCTAACAGGGTCTGAAGCTTTCTTT.